A single sample is the source of the 27 T cell receptor beta chains below, sequenced in a study of T-cell memory formation after mild COVID-19. TCRdb ran MiXCR on the 5' RACE reads and lists one entry per CDR3 protein. The table lists about 410,000 distinct CDR3 sequences, about 20% of them singletons. Sequencing was done on a sample of PBMCs or a T cell subset sorted from them (not recorded which). The receptor source for this set is a man between 18 and 29 years old who had mild COVID-19 (a few samples of this study predate the infection). Cell type and time point are not known.

The gene calls are TRBV29-1 and TRBJ2-1, with 8 positions matching TRBD2. The junction had 6 bases not matched to a gene; V was cut back by 6 bases and J by 8 bases. CDR3 size: 12 residues. From germline, CDR1 is SQVTM and CDR2 ANQGSEA. The CDR3 loop reads CSVGSGGDEQFF. The CDR3 nucleotides read TGCAGCGTAGGATCGGGGGGGGATGAGCAGTTCTTC.

The chain combines TRBV6-1 with TRBJ1-2; 9 positions match TRBD1. CDR1 is MNHNS, CDR2 SASEGT, per germline. Trimming took 0 bases from V and 5 from J; bases not matched to a gene: 1. This CDR3 has 14 residues. The CDR3 nucleotides read TGTGCCAGCAGTGAAGCCGGGACAGGGTATGGCTACACCTTC. It codes for CASSEAGTGYGYTF.

This chain links TRBV7-9 with TRBJ2-1; 10 nucleotides line up with TRBD2. Germline-derived CDR1 and CDR2 are SEHNR and FQNEAQ (reference sequence). The CDR3 is 17 amino acids. V was pared by 0 bases and J by 6 bases, with 8 bases of the junction left unmatched. The CDR3 sequence is CASSLAKRSGGLNEQFF. The CDR3 nucleotides are TGTGCCAGCAGCTTAGCGAAGCGTAGCGGGGGGCTCAATGAGCAGTTCTTC.

The rearrangement links TRBV20-1 to TRBJ2-3; the match to TRBD2 covers 8 bases. Germline values: CDR1 DFQATT, CDR2 SNEGSKA (reference sequence). The CDR3 totals 12 residues. With 5 bases clipped from V and 6 bases from J, the junction kept 4 bases outside the gene matches. CDR3 bases: TGCAGTGCTTGGGGACTAGGGGATACGCAGTATTTT. It codes for CSAWGLGDTQYF.

This clonotype has more than one count but fewer than ten. The chain is built from TRBV5-1 and TRBJ1-5; 7 positions agree with TRBD1. The ends lost 5 bases at V and 5 bases at J; junction bases unmatched: 10. Per germline, CDR1 SGHRS and CDR2 YFSETQ. This CDR3 contains 15 residues. The CDR3: CASSSEGAGDQPQHF. The CDR3 DNA sequence: TGCGCCAGCAGTTCTGAGGGGGCCGGAGATCAGCCCCAGCATTTT.

V and J are TRBV15 and TRBJ2-7, with D perhaps matching TRBD2 (6 bases). CDR3 length: 15 residues. Trimming left V 0 bases short and J 0 bases short, with 9 bases between. Germline CDR1 and CDR2: LNHNV and YYDKDF (reference sequence). Here the CDR3 reads CATSRDRGTSYEQYF. In nucleotides, the CDR3 is TGTGCCACCAGCAGAGATCGGGGGACCTCCTACGAGCAGTACTTC.

The J gene is TRBJ1-2, the V gene TRBV9; TRBD1 matches 11 bases. The CDR3 extends over 16 amino acids. Germline values: CDR1 SGDLS, CDR2 YYNGEE. With 4 bases clipped from V and 8 bases from J, the junction kept 13 bases outside the gene matches. Here the CDR3 reads CASSSQIGQGARGYTF. In nucleotides, the CDR3 is TGTGCCAGCAGCTCCCAGATAGGACAGGGGGCGCGAGGCTACACCTTC. Filled out from reference TRBV9 and TRBJ1-2, the complete variable domain reads DSGVTQTPKHLITATGQRVTLRCSPRSGDLSVYWYQQSLDQGLQFLIQYYNGEERAKGNILERFSAQQFPDLHSELNLSSLELGDSALYFCASSSQIGQGARGYTFGSGTRLTVV.

This clonotype has just a few counts. The J gene is TRBJ2-7, the V gene TRBV7-8; 7 bases agree with TRBD2. The ends lost 7 bases at V and 2 bases at J; junction bases unmatched: 8. The CDR3 has 14 amino acids. The germline CDR1 and CDR2 sequences are SGHVS and FQNEAQ. In nucleotides, the CDR3 is TGTGCCAGCACCATAGGAGGGAGGGCCTACGAGCAGTACGTC. Translation gives CASTIGGRAYEQYV.

Only a few counts were recorded for this clonotype. This chain links TRBV5-8 with TRBJ2-1; D remains ambiguous. Trimming stripped 2 bases from V and 7 bases from J, with 22 bases between. CDR1 SGHTS and CDR2 YDEGEE come from the germline V gene. This CDR3 region has 17 residues. CDR3 in amino acids: CASSFSPDLVPKNEQFF. In nucleotides, the CDR3 is TGTGCCAGCAGCTTTTCCCCAGACCTGGTTCCCAAAAATGAGCAGTTCTTC.

This rearrangement joins TRBV4-2 to TRBJ2-7; D gene uncertain. Between the trimmed V and J ends, which lost 1 base and 3 bases, there was a span of 13 bases. Germline values: CDR1 LGHNA, CDR2 YNFKEQ. The CDR3 consists of 15 residues. The chain's CDR3 is CASSQGPGSNYEQYF. Written as DNA, the CDR3 is TGTGCCAGCAGCCAAGGACCGGGCTCCAACTACGAGCAGTACTTC.

A remark on this clonotype: One end of the junction fails to match germline, which may point to a read error. The CDR3 sequence: CSARGTSGADTQYF. The CDR3, as DNA: TGCAGTGCCAGAGGGACTAGCGGGGCAGATACGCAGTATTTT. The chain combines TRBV20-1 with TRBJ2-3; TRBD2 aligns across 13 bases. The CDR3 is 14 residues long. Germline V gene data show CDR1 as DFQATT and CDR2 as SNEGSKA (reference sequence).

This chain joins TRBV9 and TRBJ2-5, with 10 bases lining up with TRBD2. This CDR3 has 15 residues. V shed 3 bases and J 5 bases; nucleotides not matched to a gene: 7. Germline V gives CDR1 SGDLS, CDR2 YYNGEE. The chain's CDR3 is CASSGTGTSEETQYF. Written as DNA, the CDR3 is TGTGCCAGCAGCGGGACCGGGACTAGCGAGGAGACCCAGTACTTC.

J is TRBJ2-7 and V is TRBV4-3; the D gene could be TRBD1 or TRBD2 (5 bases each). CDR3 length equals 16 residues. Germline V CDR1 and CDR2: LGHNA, YSLEER. The V end lost 0 bases, the J end lost 1 base, and 13 bases lay between the germline ends. The CDR3 sequence is CASSQDYSGPSYEQYF. The CDR3 DNA follows: TGCGCCAGCAGCCAAGATTATTCGGGACCGTCCTACGAGCAGTACTTC.

V usage is TRBV6-2 or TRBV6-3 and J usage is TRBJ1-5, with 9 bases identical to TRBD1. After removal of 6 bases from V and 4 bases from J, the junction contained 7 bases not matched to a gene. Germline CDR1 reads MNHEY; CDR2 reads SVGEGT. The CDR3 is 15 amino acids. In DNA form, the CDR3 reads TGTGCCAGCAGATTACAGGGGGCCGGGAATCAGCCCCAGCATTTT. Its translation is CASRLQGAGNQPQHF.

The genes are TRBV20-1 and TRBJ1-1, with no clear D. Germline assignment: CDR1 DFQATT and CDR2 SNEGSKA (reference sequence). Trimming left V 8 bases short and J 3 bases short, with 13 bases between. The CDR3 has 12 amino acids. CDR3 loop: CSSQTWDTEAFF. The CDR3 nucleotides are TGCAGTTCACAGACATGGGACACTGAAGCTTTCTTT.

This clonotype was picked up a small number of times. V usage is TRBV25-1 and J usage is TRBJ2-7, with 10 bases fitting TRBD1. This CDR3 contains 13 residues. Looked up from germline, CDR1 is MGHDK and CDR2 is SYGVNS. V lost 4 bases, J lost 3 bases, and 0 bases stayed unmatched. The CDR3 coding sequence is TGTGCCAGCAGTGGGACAGGGGGCTACGAGCAGTACGTC. It is translated as CASSGTGGYEQYV.

This clonotype has just a few counts. The chain recombines TRBV11-1 with TRBJ2-2, with unresolved D. Between the trimmed V and J ends, which lost 4 bases and 5 bases, there was a span of 14 bases. In germline, CDR1 is SGHAT, CDR2 FQDESV (reference sequence). The CDR3 sequence is 15 residues long. This CDR3 reads CASSSRVSRTGELFF. CDR3 in DNA: TGTGCCAGCAGCTCTCGAGTCTCAAGGACCGGGGAGCTGTTTTTT.

This chain links TRBV7-9 with TRBJ2-1; the D is unclear. From germline, CDR1 is SEHNR and CDR2 FQNEAQ (reference sequence). CDR3 length: 11 residues. V dropped 5 bases and J dropped 8 bases, with 7 bases sitting between them. CDR3 region: CASSILDEQFF. CDR3 DNA sequence: TGTGCCAGCAGCATCCTAGATGAGCAGTTCTTC. The complete variable domain, with remaining parts taken from reference TRBV7-9 and TRBJ2-1, reads DTGVSQNPRHKITKRGQNVTFRCDPISEHNRLYWYRQTLGQGPEFLTYFQNEAQLEKSRLLSDRFSAERPKGSFSTLEIQRTEQGDSAMYLCASSILDEQFFGPGTRLTVL.

The table lists this clonotype with a few counts. The chain is built from TRBV7-2 and TRBJ2-5, with 8 positions matching TRBD1. This CDR3 contains 16 residues. Germline-derived CDR1 and CDR2 are SGHTA and FQGNSA. With 6 bases clipped from V and 4 bases from J, the junction kept 13 bases outside the gene matches. This CDR3 reads CASSRDRGLFRETQYF. CDR3 nucleotides: TGTGCCAGCAGTCGAGACAGGGGCCTCTTCAGAGAGACCCAGTACTTC.

This clonotype was picked up a small number of times. The chain carries TRBV5-5 and TRBJ2-1; 7 nucleotides line up with TRBD1. The ends lost 4 bases at V and 9 bases at J; junction bases unmatched: 13. Per germline, CDR1 SGHKS and CDR2 YYEKEE (reference sequence). The CDR3 runs to 15 residues. The CDR3 spells CASSPWDRLYGEQFF. The CDR3, as DNA: TGTGCCAGCAGCCCATGGGACAGACTTTACGGTGAGCAGTTCTTC.

This chain uses TRBV5-1 with TRBJ2-7, with 16 bases lining up with TRBD2. Trimming took 3 bases from V and 4 from J; bases not matched to a gene: 1. Germline V lookup: CDR1 SGHRS, CDR2 YFSETQ. The CDR3 totals 15 residues. The CDR3 region has the DNA TGCGCCAGCAGCTCGGGACTAGCGGGGGGGTACGAGCAGTACTTC. Translation: CASSSGLAGGYEQYF.

This clonotype was seen a handful of times. The gene calls are TRBV14 and TRBJ2-6; D is ambiguous. The germline V gene encodes CDR1 SGHDN and CDR2 FVKESK. V shed 1 base and J shed 2 bases, with 0 bases lying between them. This CDR3 comprises 13 residues. The CDR3, as DNA: TGTGCCAGCAGCCAAGCTGGGGCCAACGTCCTGACTTTC. This gives the protein CASSQAGANVLTF.

This clonotype was detected once. The genes are TRBV5-1 and TRBJ1-5; possibly TRBD1 for D (6 bases). Trimming shortened V by 4 bases and J by 5 bases, and 16 bases separated the two germline ends. This CDR3 spans 15 amino acids. Germline V gives CDR1 SGHRS, CDR2 YFSETQ. In DNA, the CDR3 is TGCGCCAGCAGCCGTGGCGTGGGGGCGTATCAGCCCCAGCATTTT. It specifies CASSRGVGAYQPQHF.

This rearrangement joins TRBV5-1 to TRBJ2-7; D may be TRBD1 (5 bases). The length of the CDR3 is 15 residues. CDR1 is SGHRS, CDR2 YFSETQ, per germline. Trimming shortened V by 0 bases and J by 6 bases, and 16 bases separated the two germline ends. CDR3 sequence reads: CASSLAERGKSEQYF. The CDR3 coding sequence is TGCGCCAGCAGCTTGGCCGAAAGGGGAAAGTCCGAGCAGTACTTC.

The genes are TRBV6-2 or TRBV6-3 and TRBJ1-6; possibly TRBD1 for D (5 bases). CDR1 MNHEY and CDR2 SVGEGT come from the germline V gene. V shed 9 bases and J shed 0 bases, with 9 bases lying between them. This CDR3 has 14 amino acids. The CDR3 loop reads CASSGSSYNSPLHF. The CDR3 DNA sequence: TGTGCCAGTTCAGGGAGCTCCTATAATTCACCCCTCCACTTT.

This clonotype was seen a few times. This sequence joins TRBV27 and TRBJ2-2, with D unclear. The CDR3 contains 12 residues. CDR1 MNHEY and CDR2 SMNVEV come from the germline V gene (reference sequence). The V end was cut by 2 bases, the J end by 5 bases, with 3 bases between. CDR3 in DNA: TGTGCCAGCAGTTTAAAGACCGGGGAGCTGTTTTTT. It encodes CASSLKTGELFF.

This sequence joins TRBV9 and TRBJ2-2; D is undetermined. This CDR3 spans 13 amino acids. Germline V lookup: CDR1 SGDLS, CDR2 YYNGEE. V lost 3 bases and J 8 bases, leaving 11 bases between the germline ends. The CDR3 DNA follows: TGTGCCAGCAGCGACTCCGGGCGAGGGGAGCTGTTTTTT. This sequence encodes CASSDSGRGELFF.